This passage covers 15 T cell receptor beta chains from one sample sequenced in a study. MiXCR, applied by TCRdb to the 5' RACE reads, yields one record per CDR3 protein. The sample shows about 10,000 distinct CDR3 sequences, 27% of them seen only once. The sorted Tregs were CD4+CD25+CD127-/low cells. Sequencing input: Tregs sorted from a lymph node. The receptors were sampled from a female donor with breast cancer.

This clonotype is termed medium-sized. The rearrangement links TRBV24-1 to TRBJ2-1; D ambiguous. There are 14 residues in the CDR3. The ends were cut back, 5 bases at V and 7 bases at J, with 14 bases in the middle. Looked up from germline, CDR1 is KGHDR and CDR2 is SFDVKD. CDR3 bases: TGTGCCACCAGTGCCACCGGAGCTTTTAATGAGCAGTTCTTC. It translates to CATSATGAFNEQFF.

This clonotype is medium-sized (0.01 to 0.1%). This chain uses TRBV9 with TRBJ1-1; D is unclear. The CDR3 runs to 15 residues. V was clipped by 0 bases and J by 1 base, with 10 bases between them. Per the germline V gene, CDR1 is SGDLS and CDR2 is YYNGEE. CDR3 in amino acids: CASSVDGSGNTEAFF. In nucleotides, the CDR3 is TGTGCCAGCAGCGTAGACGGCAGCGGGAACACTGAAGCTTTCTTT.

This clonotype has ten or more counts. The V call is TRBV5-1, the J call TRBJ2-7; no reliable D call. This CDR3 comprises 15 residues. CDR1 and CDR2 (germline): SGHRS, YFSETQ. Trimming took 0 bases from V and 0 from J, leaving 10 bases between them. CDR3 nucleotide sequence: TGCGCCAGCAGCTTGGGCCCCTCCAGCTCCTACGAGCAGTACTTC. It translates to CASSLGPSSSYEQYF.

Points on this clonotype: No conserved phenylalanine or tryptophan ends this CDR3, so it is likely a read error. The J gene is TRBJ2-1, the V gene TRBV24-1, with D perhaps TRBD1 (6 bases). The V end was cut by 4 bases, the J end by 8 bases, with 23 bases between. This CDR3 is 17 amino acids long. CDR1 and CDR2 (germline): KGHDR, SFDVKD. The CDR3 region is CATSDLSGATAPYEQFS. The CDR3 DNA reads TGTGCCACCAGTGACCTCTCAGGGGCTACGGCCCCATATGAGCAGTTCTCC.

This clonotype showed up just a few times. The chain links TRBV4-1 to TRBJ2-7; 7 nucleotides align to TRBD1. Germline trimming cut 2 bases from V and 5 bases from J; bases unmatched to any gene: 6. CDR1 MGHRA and CDR2 YSYEKL come from the germline V gene. This CDR3 has 14 amino acids. The CDR3 loop reads CASSQPTGIDEQYF. The CDR3 region has the DNA TGCGCCAGCAGCCAACCGACAGGGATCGACGAGCAGTACTTC.

This clonotype has a handful of counts. The J gene is TRBJ2-1, the V gene TRBV15, with TRBD1 identical over 9 bases. Germline trimming cut 3 bases from V and 6 bases from J; bases unmatched to any gene: 9. The CDR3 loop spans 16 amino acids. Germline values: CDR1 LNHNV, CDR2 YYDKDF (reference sequence). The DNA of the CDR3 is TGTGCCACCAGCAGGGCAGGGACAGGGCCAATCAATGAGCAGTTCTTC. Encoded protein: CATSRAGTGPINEQFF.

By share, this clonotype counts as medium-sized. The rearrangement joins TRBV6-5 to TRBJ1-6, with 8 positions matching TRBD1. The length of the CDR3 is 14 residues. CDR1 is MNHEY, CDR2 SVGAGI, per germline. After removal of 2 bases from V and 10 bases from J, the junction contained 4 bases not matched to a gene. The chain's CDR3 is CASSYGQGESPLHF. The CDR3 bases are TGTGCCAGCAGTTACGGACAGGGCGAATCACCCCTCCACTTT.

This clonotype is medium-sized within its sample. The chain has TRBV5-1 and TRBJ2-5; no clear D. Germline lookup yields CDR1 SGHRS and CDR2 YFSETQ. This CDR3 has 13 amino acids. Trimming pared 4 bases from V and 4 bases from J, leaving 11 bases between. The CDR3, as DNA: TGCGCCAGCAGCCCGACGAGAGGAGAGACCCAGTACTTC. Protein: CASSPTRGETQYF.

This clonotype turned up a few times. The CDR3 sequence is CASSQAGGNEQFF. CDR3 coding DNA: TGCGCCAGCAGCCAAGCTGGGGGGAATGAGCAGTTCTTC. The chain is built from TRBV4-1 and TRBJ2-1; weak D call: TRBD2 (6 bases). The CDR3 runs to 13 residues. In germline, CDR1 is MGHRA, CDR2 YSYEKL. The germline V and J ends were trimmed by 1 base and 7 bases, with 8 bases remaining between them.

This clonotype has a handful of counts. A read error may be the cause here, since a much bigger clone is one base away. V gene TRBV6-1 combines with J gene TRBJ2-1; 7 bases are shared with TRBD2. The junction had 16 bases not matched to a gene; V was cut back by 8 bases and J by 9 bases. The length of the CDR3 is 15 residues. Germline V gene sequence: CDR1 MNHNS, CDR2 SASEGT. CDR3 sequence: CASFATSSTRSEQFF. The CDR3 region has the DNA TGTGCCAGCTTCGCGACTAGCTCCACGAGGAGTGAGCAGTTCTTC.

Details on this clonotype: A read error may be the cause here, since a much bigger clone is one base away. The chain recombines TRBV24-1 with TRBJ2-1; a possible D gene is TRBD1 (6 bases). Per germline, CDR1 KGHDR and CDR2 SFDVKD. The CDR3 loop spans 14 amino acids. Here the CDR3 DNA reads TGTGTCACCGGATCTGGGGGCTCCCACAATGAGCAGTTCTTC. It encodes CVTGSGGSHNEQFF.

This clonotype appeared a few times. The chain carries TRBV6-4 and TRBJ2-1; 14 bases are a match to TRBD2. The V segment lost 3 bases and the J segment 0 bases; nucleotides outside the gene matches: 7. The CDR3 runs to 19 residues. Germline V CDR1 and CDR2: MRHNA, SNTAGT. The CDR3 region is CASSEVGLAGVSSYNEQFF. DNA for the CDR3: TGTGCCAGCAGTGAAGTGGGACTAGCGGGAGTTAGCTCCTACAATGAGCAGTTCTTC.

This clonotype was detected ten times or more. This chain uses TRBV7-9 with TRBJ2-1; 8 positions match TRBD1. The CDR3 sequence is 13 residues long. Trimming cost V 11 bases and J 7 bases; bases outside gene matches: 10. CDR1 is SEHNR and CDR2 is FQNEAQ in the germline V gene (reference sequence). The CDR3 bases are TGTGCCTACTCACCAGGGGGCAAGAATGAGCAGTTCTTC. It specifies CAYSPGGKNEQFF.

For this clonotype: It may be a read error: a sequence one base away is much more abundant. J is TRBJ1-1 and V is TRBV6-5, with no clear D. Germline loops: CDR1 MNHEY, CDR2 SVGAGI. The CDR3 is 16 amino acids. CDR3 in amino acids: CASSYLGGFLNTEALF. The CDR3 nucleotides read TGTGCCAGCAGTTACCTAGGTGGATTCCTGAACACTGAAGCTCTCTTT.

V and J are TRBV6-5 and TRBJ1-5; D possibly corresponds to TRBD2 (5 bases). The J call may be in error: the DNA end matches TRBJ2-3 better. The germline V gene has CDR1 MNHEY and CDR2 SVGAGI. The CDR3 contains 13 residues. The CDR3 here is CASSSEGGQPQYF. The CDR3 DNA reads TGTGCCAGCAGTTCTGAGGGCGGTCAGCCCCAGTATTTT.